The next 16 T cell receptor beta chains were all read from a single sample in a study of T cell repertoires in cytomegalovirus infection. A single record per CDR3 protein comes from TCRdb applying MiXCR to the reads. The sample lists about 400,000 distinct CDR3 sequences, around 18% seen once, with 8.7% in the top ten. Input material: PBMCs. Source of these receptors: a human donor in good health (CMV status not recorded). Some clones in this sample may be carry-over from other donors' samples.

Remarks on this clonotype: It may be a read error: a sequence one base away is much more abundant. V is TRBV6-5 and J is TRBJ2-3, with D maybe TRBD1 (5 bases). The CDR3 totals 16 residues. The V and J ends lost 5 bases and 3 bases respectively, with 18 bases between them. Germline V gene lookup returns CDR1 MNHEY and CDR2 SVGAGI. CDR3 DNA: TGTGCCAGCAGTCCCGCGGCCGGACAACTAACAGATACGCAGTATTTT. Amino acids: CASSPAAGQLTDTQYF.

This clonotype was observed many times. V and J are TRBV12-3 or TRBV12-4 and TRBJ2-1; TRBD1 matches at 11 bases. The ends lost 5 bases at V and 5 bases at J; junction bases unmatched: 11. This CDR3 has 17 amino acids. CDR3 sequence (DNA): TGTGCCAGCAGTATACAAATGGGACAGGGGGGGGACAATGAGCAGTTCTTC. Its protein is CASSIQMGQGGDNEQFF.

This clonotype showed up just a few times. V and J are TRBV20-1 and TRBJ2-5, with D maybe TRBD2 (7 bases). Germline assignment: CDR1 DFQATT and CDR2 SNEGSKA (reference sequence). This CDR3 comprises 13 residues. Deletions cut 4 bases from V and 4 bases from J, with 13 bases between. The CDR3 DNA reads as TGCAGTGCTATAGGGGGACTAACAGAGACCCAGTACTTC. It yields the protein CSAIGGLTETQYF.

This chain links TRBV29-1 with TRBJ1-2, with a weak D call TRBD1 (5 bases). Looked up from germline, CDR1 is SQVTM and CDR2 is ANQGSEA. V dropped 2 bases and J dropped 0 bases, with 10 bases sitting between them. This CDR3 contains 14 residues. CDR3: CSVERQIPNYGYTF. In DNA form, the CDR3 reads TGCAGCGTTGAAAGACAGATCCCTAACTATGGCTACACCTTC.

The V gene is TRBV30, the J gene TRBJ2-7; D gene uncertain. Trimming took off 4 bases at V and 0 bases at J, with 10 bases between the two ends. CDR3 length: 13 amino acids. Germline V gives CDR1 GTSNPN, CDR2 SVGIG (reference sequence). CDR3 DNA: TGTGCCTGGACAGACGGAAGCTCCTACGAGCAGTACTTC. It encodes CAWTDGSSYEQYF.

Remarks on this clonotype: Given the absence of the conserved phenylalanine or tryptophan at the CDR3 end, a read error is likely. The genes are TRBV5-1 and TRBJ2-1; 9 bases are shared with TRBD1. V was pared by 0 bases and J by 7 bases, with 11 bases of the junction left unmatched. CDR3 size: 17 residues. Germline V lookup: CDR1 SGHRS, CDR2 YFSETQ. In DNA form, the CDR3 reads TGCGCCAGCAGCTTGGTACCACCGGGACAGGGTCGAAATGAGCAGTTCATC. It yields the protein CASSLVPPGQGRNEQFI.

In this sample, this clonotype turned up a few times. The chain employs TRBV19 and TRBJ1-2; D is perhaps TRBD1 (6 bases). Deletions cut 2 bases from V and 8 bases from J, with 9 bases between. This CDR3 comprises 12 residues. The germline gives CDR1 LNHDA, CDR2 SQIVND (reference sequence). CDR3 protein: CASSIIQGGYTF. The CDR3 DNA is TGTGCCAGTAGTATAATACAGGGCGGCTACACCTTC.

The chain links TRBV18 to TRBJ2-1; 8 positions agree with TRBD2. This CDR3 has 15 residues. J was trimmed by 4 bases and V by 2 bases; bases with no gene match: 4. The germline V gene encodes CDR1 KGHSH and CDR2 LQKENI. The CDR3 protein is CASSPFSGEYNEQFF. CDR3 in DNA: TGTGCCAGCTCACCATTTAGCGGGGAGTACAATGAGCAGTTCTTC.

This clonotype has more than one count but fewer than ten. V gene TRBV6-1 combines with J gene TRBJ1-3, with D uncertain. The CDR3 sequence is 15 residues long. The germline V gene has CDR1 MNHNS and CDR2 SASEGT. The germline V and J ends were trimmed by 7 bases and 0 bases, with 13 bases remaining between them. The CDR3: CASTQRRSSGNTIYF. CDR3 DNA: TGTGCCAGCACCCAGCGACGGAGCTCTGGAAACACCATATATTTT.

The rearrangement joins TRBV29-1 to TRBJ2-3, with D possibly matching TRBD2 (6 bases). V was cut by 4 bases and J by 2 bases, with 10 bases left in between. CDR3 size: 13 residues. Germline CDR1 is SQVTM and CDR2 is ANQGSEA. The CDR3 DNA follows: TGCAGCGTTGGGGACTTCCCCACAGATACGCAGTATTTT. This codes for CSVGDFPTDTQYF.

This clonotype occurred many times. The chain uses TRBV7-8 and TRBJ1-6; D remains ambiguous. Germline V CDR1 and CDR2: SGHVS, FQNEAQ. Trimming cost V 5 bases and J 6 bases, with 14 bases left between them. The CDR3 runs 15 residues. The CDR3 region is CASSAHSAFNSPLHF. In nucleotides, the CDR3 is TGTGCCAGCAGCGCTCACAGCGCTTTTAATTCACCCCTCCACTTT.

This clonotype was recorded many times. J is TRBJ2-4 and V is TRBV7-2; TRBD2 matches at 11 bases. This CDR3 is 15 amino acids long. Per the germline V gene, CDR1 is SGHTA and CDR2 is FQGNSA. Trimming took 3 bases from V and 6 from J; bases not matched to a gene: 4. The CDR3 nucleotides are TGTGCCAGCAGCTTTTCTAGCGGGAGGACAAACATTCAGTACTTC. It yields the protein CASSFSSGRTNIQYF.

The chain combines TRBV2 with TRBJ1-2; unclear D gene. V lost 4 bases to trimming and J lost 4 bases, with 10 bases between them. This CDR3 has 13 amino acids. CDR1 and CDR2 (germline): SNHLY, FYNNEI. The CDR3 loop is CASSGRVAYGYTF. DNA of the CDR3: TGTGCCAGCAGTGGGAGAGTGGCCTATGGCTACACCTTC.

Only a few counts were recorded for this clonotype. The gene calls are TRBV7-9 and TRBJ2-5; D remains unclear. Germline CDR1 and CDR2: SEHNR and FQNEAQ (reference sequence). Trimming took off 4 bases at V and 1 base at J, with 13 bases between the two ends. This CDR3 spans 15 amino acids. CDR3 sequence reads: CASSYPLGFQETQYF. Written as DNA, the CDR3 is TGTGCCAGCAGCTACCCCTTGGGATTCCAAGAGACCCAGTACTTC. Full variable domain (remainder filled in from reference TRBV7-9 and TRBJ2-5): DTGVSQNPRHKITKRGQNVTFRCDPISEHNRLYWYRQTLGQGPEFLTYFQNEAQLEKSRLLSDRFSAERPKGSFSTLEIQRTEQGDSAMYLCASSYPLGFQETQYFGPGTRLLVL.

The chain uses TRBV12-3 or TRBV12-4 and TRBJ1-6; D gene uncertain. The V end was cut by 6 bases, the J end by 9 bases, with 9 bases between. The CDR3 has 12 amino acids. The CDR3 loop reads CASRAWGSPLHF. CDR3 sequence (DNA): TGTGCCAGCAGAGCCTGGGGTTCACCCCTCCACTTT.

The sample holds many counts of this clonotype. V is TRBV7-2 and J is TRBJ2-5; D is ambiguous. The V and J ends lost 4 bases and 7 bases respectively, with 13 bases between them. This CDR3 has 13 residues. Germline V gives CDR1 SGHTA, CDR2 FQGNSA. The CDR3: CASSSTPSGTQYF. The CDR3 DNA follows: TGTGCCAGCAGCTCGACACCGTCGGGGACCCAGTACTTC.